One sample yielded the 9 T cell receptor beta chains listed below, sequenced in a study of cytomegalovirus exposure and HLA in healthy donors. Amplification used 60 Vbeta primers and 13 Jbeta primers. TCRdb keeps only in-frame clones here, not all; method: immunoSEQ multiplex PCR. The sample yields 150,000 to 200,000 clones, 65% to 70% seen once. The material sequenced was PBMCs. The receptors were sampled from a young man in good health and CMV-seropositive.

This chain joins TRBV5-4 and TRBJ2-5; 11 bases agree with TRBD2. V lost 0 bases to trimming and J lost 4 bases; unmatched junction nucleotides: 8. The germline CDR1 and CDR2 sequences are SGHNT and YYREEE (reference sequence). This CDR3 is built from 17 residues. CDR3 in DNA: TGTGCCAGCAGCTTGGCGGTAGCGGGAGGGACTACAGAGACCCAGTACTTC. As protein: CASSLAVAGGTTETQYF.

The V call is TRBV5-1, the J call TRBJ2-1; TRBD2 matches at 10 bases. With V trimmed by 2 bases and J by 2 bases, 4 bases remained unmatched. Germline CDR1 is SGHRS and CDR2 is YFSETQ. CDR3 length: 16 amino acids. This CDR3 is CASSLTAGGPYNEQFF. The DNA of the CDR3 is TGCGCCAGCAGCTTAACAGCGGGAGGGCCCTACAATGAGCAGTTCTTC.

This rearrangement joins TRBV5-6 to TRBJ2-5; 8 nucleotides line up with TRBD1. The J call is doubtful: the DNA matches TRBJ2-7 better. This CDR3 has 13 amino acids. Germline CDR1 reads SGHDT; CDR2 reads YYEEEE. CDR3 DNA: TGTGCCAGCAGCAAAGTGACAGGGGTCGAGCAGTACTTC. This translates into CASSKVTGVEQYF.

The gene calls are TRBV2 and TRBJ2-1, with 7 bases identical to TRBD2. Germline-derived CDR1 and CDR2 are SNHLY and FYNNEI. V lost 3 bases to trimming and J lost 0 bases; unmatched junction nucleotides: 14. The CDR3 loop spans 19 amino acids. The DNA for the CDR3 is TGTGCCAGCAGTGATGGTTGGGTTCGCGGGAGCAGCTCCTACAATGAGCAGTTCTTC. It is translated as CASSDGWVRGSSSYNEQFF.

V and J are TRBV5-6 and TRBJ2-2; 12 bases line up with TRBD2. Germline CDR1 reads SGHDT; CDR2 reads YYEEEE. V was clipped by 3 bases and J by 3 bases; unmatched bases: 3. The CDR3 is 16 residues long. The CDR3 sequence: CASSWGTSGYTGELFF. The DNA for the CDR3 is TGTGCCAGCAGCTGGGGGACTAGCGGGTACACCGGGGAGCTGTTTTTT. The full variable domain, its missing parts supplied by reference TRBV5-6 and TRBJ2-2, is DAGVTQSPTHLIKTRGQQVTLRCSPKSGHDTVSWYQQALGQGPQFIFQYYEEEERQRGNFPDRFSGHQFPNYSSELNVNALLLGDSALYLCASSWGTSGYTGELFFGEGSRLTVL.

The chain carries TRBV18 and TRBJ1-2; TRBD1 matches at 8 bases. The CDR3 consists of 16 residues. Germline V gene lookup returns CDR1 KGHSH and CDR2 LQKENI. Trimming at V came to 2 bases and at J to 7 bases, leaving 12 bases not matched to a gene. Here the CDR3 reads CASSPSGGWTTAGYTF. As DNA, the CDR3 is TGTGCCAGCTCACCATCAGGGGGCTGGACCACCGCTGGCTACACCTTC.

The chain has TRBV18 and TRBJ2-7; 9 bases are shared with TRBD1. The trim removed 3 bases at V and 5 bases at J, leaving 5 bases unmatched. This CDR3 spans 14 amino acids. CDR1 is KGHSH and CDR2 is LQKENI in the germline V gene. Here the CDR3 reads CASSPGQGENEQYF. The CDR3 DNA follows: TGTGCCAGCTCACCGGGACAGGGTGAAAACGAGCAGTACTTC.

The J gene is TRBJ2-5, the V gene TRBV6-5; 7 nucleotides line up with TRBD1. V was pared by 6 bases and J by 4 bases, with 5 bases of the junction left unmatched. Germline V gene sequence: CDR1 MNHEY, CDR2 SVGAGI. CDR3 length equals 13 residues. CDR3 nucleotide sequence: TGTGCCAGCAGGAGGGACAGCCGAGAGACCCAGTACTTC. Protein: CASRRDSRETQYF.

This clone showed up just a few times. This chain connects TRBV2 to TRBJ2-5, with 9 bases aligning to TRBD2. The J call is in doubt because the DNA end fits TRBJ2-7 better. CDR3 length: 14 amino acids. Germline V lookup: CDR1 SNHLY, CDR2 FYNNEI. CDR3 DNA sequence: TGTGCCAGCAGGGGGCGTAGCGGGAGTCTCGAGCAGTACTTC. Protein: CASRGRSGSLEQYF.